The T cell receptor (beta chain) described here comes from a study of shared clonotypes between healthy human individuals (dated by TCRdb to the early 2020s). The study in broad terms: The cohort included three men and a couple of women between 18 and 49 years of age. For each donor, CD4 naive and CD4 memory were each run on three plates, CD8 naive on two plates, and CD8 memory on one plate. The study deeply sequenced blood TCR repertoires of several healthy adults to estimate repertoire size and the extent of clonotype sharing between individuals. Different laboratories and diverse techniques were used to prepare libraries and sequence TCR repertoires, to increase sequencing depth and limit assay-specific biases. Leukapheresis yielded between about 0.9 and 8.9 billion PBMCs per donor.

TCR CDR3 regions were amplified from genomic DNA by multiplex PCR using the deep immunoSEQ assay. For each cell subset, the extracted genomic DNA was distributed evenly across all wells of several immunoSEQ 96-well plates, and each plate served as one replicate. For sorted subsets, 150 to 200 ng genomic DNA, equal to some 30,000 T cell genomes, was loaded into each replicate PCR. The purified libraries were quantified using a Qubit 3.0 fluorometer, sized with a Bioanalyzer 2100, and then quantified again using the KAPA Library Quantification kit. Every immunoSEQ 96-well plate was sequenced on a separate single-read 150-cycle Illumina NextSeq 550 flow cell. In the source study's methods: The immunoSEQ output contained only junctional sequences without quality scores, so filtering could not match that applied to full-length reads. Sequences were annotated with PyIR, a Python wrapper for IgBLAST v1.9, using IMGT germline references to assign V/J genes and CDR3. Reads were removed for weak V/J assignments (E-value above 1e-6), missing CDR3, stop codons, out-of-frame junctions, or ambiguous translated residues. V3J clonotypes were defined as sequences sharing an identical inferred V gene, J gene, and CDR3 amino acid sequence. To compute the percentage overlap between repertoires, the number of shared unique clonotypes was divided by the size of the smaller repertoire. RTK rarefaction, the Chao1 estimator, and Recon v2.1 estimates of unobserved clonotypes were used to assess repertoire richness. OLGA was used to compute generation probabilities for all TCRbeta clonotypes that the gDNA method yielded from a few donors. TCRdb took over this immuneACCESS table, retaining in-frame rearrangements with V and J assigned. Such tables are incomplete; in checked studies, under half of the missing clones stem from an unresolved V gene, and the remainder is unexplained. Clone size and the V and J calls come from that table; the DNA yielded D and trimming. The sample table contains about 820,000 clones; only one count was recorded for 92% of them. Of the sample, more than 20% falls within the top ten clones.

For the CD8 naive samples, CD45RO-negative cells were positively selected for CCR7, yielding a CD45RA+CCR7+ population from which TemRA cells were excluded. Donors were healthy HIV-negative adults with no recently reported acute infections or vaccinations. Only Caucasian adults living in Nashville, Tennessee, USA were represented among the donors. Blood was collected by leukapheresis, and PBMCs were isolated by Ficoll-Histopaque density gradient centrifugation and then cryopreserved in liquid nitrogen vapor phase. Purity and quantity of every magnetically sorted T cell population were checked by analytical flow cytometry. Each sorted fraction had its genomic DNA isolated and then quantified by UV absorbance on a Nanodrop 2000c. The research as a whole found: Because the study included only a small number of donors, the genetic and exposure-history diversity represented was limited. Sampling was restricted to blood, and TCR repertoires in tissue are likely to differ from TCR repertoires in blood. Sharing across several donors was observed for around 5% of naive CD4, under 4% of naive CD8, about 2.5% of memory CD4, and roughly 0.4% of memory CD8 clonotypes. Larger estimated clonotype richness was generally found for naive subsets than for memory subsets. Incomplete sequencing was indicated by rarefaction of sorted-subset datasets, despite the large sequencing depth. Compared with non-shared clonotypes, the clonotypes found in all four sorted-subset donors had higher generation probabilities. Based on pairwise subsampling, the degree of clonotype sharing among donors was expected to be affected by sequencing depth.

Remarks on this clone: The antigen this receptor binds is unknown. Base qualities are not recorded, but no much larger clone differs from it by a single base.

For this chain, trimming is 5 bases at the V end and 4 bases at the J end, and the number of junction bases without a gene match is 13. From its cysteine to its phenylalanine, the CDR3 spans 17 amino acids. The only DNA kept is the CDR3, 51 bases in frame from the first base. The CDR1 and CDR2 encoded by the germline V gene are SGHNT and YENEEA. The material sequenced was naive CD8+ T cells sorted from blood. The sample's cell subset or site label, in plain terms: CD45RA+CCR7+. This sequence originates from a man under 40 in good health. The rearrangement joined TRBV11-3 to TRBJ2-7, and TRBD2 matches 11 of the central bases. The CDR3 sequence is CASSPQLAGASRYEQYF. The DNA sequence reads TGTGCCAGCAGCCCCCAACTAGCGGGGGCCTCTCGATACGAGCAGTACTTC.